Described below is a single TCR beta chain sequence and its context. This sample is part of a study of CXCR3-negative and CXCR3-positive naive CD8 T cells. About the research overall: Roughly 130 million TRB reads in total, about 1.5 +/- 0.3 million per library.

With UMI labels, 5' RACE was used to prepare the TRB cDNA libraries. With the 5' RACE reads reprocessed, TCRdb shows one record per CDR3 protein and no DNA. This specimen shows about 6,100 distinct CDR3 sequences; the ten leading clones hold approximately 1.3%. Germline CDR1 is LGHNA and CDR2 is YSLEER. The CDR3 has 18 residues. This receptor was identified in a human donor in good health. Some clones in this sample may be carry-over from other donors' samples. The chain joins TRBV4-3 to TRBJ2-7; TCRdb selects TRBD2, and the lack of DNA leaves this call unchecked. The sample consisted of naive CXCR3- CD8+ T cells from blood. The subset: CD45RO-CCR7+CD27+CD95- naive CD8+ T cells lacking CXCR3 (TNR3-). This CDR3 reads CASSQAVTSGSWGYEQYF.